Sequencing of this T cell receptor beta chain was carried out in a study of regulatory T cells in long-lasting Graves disease (dated by TCRdb to about 2021). In terms of the full investigation: Patients with newly diagnosed Graves' disease had been on antithyroid drugs for under 3 months. Peripheral blood TCR sequencing and RNA sequencing compared persistent Graves' disease patients with newly diagnosed Graves' disease patients. The study was registered as a clinical trial and conducted in China. TCR sequencing covered approximately 13 persistent and 20 or so newly diagnosed Graves' disease patients, around 33 samples in total. The research as a whole found: TRBV28, TRBJ1-2 and TRBJ2-5 were preferentially used in persistent disease, while TRBV20-1 and TRBJ2-1 were favored in newly diagnosed disease. Peripheral blood alone was examined, since thyroid tissue, which constituted the primary lesion, could not be accessed. Compared with newly diagnosed patients, persistent Graves' disease patients had lower TCR Shannon entropy and fewer highly expanded clones, which suggests clonal expansion. More public clonotypes were shared among persistent patients (approximately 3,000) than among newly diagnosed patients (966). The small sample size was acknowledged by the authors as a limitation that may reduce accuracy. Sequencing and analysis were limited to the TCR beta chain.

Looking up the germline V gene (reference sequence) yields CDR1 LGHDT and CDR2 YNNKEL. From cysteine to phenylalanine, the CDR3 is 14 amino acids long. Only the CDR3 region is kept as DNA, spanning 42 bases read in frame from base 1. V loses 6 bases of germline sequence and J loses 3 bases, and the interval between the two ends is 14 bases. The library relied on multiplex PCR. Sequenced on an Illumina HiSeq 4000. iRepertoire HTBI primers and Arm-PCR amplification of CDR3 regions were used to construct TCR beta libraries. PCR products were gel purified before sequencing. The study's processing was this. Gene usage analysis of CDR3 amino acid clonotypes used the approximately 62 TRBV and around 14 TRBJ segments found across samples. COPE and FqMerger were used to merge the filtered high-quality paired reads into contigs. Contigs were aligned with BLAST to IMGT TRBV, TRBD and TRBJ reference genes, and CDR3 was defined per IMGT. Highly expanded clones were defined as clonotypes with a frequency above 0.1%. Repertoire diversity was measured by Shannon entropy, and V-J evenness by the Gini coefficient. Clonotypes shared by more than one individual were considered public. In-frame beta chains were kept once TCRdb had trimmed the public reads at Q25 with fastp and called clones with MiXCR. Merged by CDR3 protein, the rows form single entries marked with the most common genes and DNA. For this entry, the V and J calls and clone size follow TCRdb and not the study's own pipeline. The sample table holds just over 600,000 distinct CDR3 sequences, of which 16% were seen once. The ten top clones hold about 20% of the sample.

The time point label of this sample denotes: newly diagnosed GD, antithyroid drugs for less than 3 months. For both TCR sequencing and RNA sequencing, RNA was extracted from PBMCs using TRIzol. The diagnosis of Graves' disease followed American Thyroid Association guidelines. Patients for the study were recruited at an endocrinology department in Xi'an, China. Each patient gave approximately 9 milliliters of peripheral blood, collected in an EDTA anticoagulant tube. PBMCs were isolated by Ficoll Paque Plus density gradient separation without further T cell sorting. An Agilent 2100 Bioanalyzer and agarose gel were used to check RNA quality, while a NanoDrop 2000 measured RNA concentration. A few counts support this clonotype. It has no known antigen specificity. Base qualities are not provided; no much larger clone lies one nucleotide away. The data also belong to a second study, concerning T cells in Graves' hyperthyroidism and ophthalmopathy. The second study reports: Graves' hyperthyroidism was defined as stable when no progression to ophthalmopathy occurred over 18 months of follow-up. The hyperthyroidism patients were between 18 and 65 years old and newly diagnosed, with a disease duration of less than 2 months. Any patient with an uncontrolled infection, another autoimmune disease, pregnancy or lactation was excluded. Diagnoses relied on clinical symptoms, serum thyroxine and TRAb, thyroid ultrasound and orbital computed tomography. The TCR CDR3 was subjected to a first round of RT-PCR using the HTBI primer set and the Qiagen OneStep RT-PCR kit. Blood samples also contained most of the expanded thyroid clonotypes (frequency above 0.001), which suggests that blood repertoires may reflect thyroid immune responses. A 13 V-J signature model separated ophthalmopathy from stable hyperthyroidism, with just over 85% sensitivity and 81.08% specificity in cross-validation and 80%/75% in testing. During validation, the model predicted progression to ophthalmopathy a median of around 6 months ahead of onset, with around 71% sensitivity and about 75% specificity. TCR V-J signatures able to tell the groups apart were searched for in a discovery cohort of approximately 95 patients, of whom over 40 had Graves' ophthalmopathy and about 55 had stable Graves' hyperthyroidism. Prospective prediction of ophthalmopathy was tested in an independent validation cohort consisting of fewer than 20 hyperthyroidism patients and more than 15 patients who later progressed to ophthalmopathy. The approximately 90 discovery patients were randomly split 7:3 into training and test sets. In addition, the study compared T-cell repertoires in thyroid tissue and in blood from over 5 Graves' hyperthyroidism patients. Following sampling, methimazole starting at 30 mg daily was given to hyperthyroidism patients, and high-dose intravenous methylprednisolone was given to ophthalmopathy patients. Libraries were constructed in a second round of multiplex PCR, after which size selection and purification were carried out. The libraries were sequenced on an Illumina HiSeq2000 using paired-end 100 bp reads. SOAPnuke was used to process the raw data, with reads discarded if the reads contained adapters or uncalled bases, had a mean Phred below 15, or lacked an exact constant-primer or identifier match. High-quality paired reads were merged with COPE v1.2.5, and unique nucleotide sequences were defined as clonotypes. MiTCR v1.1 was used to align clonotypes to the IMGT TRBV, TRBD and TRBJ reference segments. Only V-J combinations with frequency above 0.0001, covering about 99% of repertoires, were analysed. A TCS score was defined as the ratio of F50 (clonal expansion) to E x V (chaos), with BLOSUM62-based TCRdist applied between CDR3 peptides within each V-J. Welch's t-statistics and random forest reduced several hundred V-J features to 13, which were used in a naive Bayes classifier (R e1071). No statistical method was used to set the sample size in advance, and investigators knew the group allocation. TCR Vbeta CDR3 sequencing of fewer than 150 peripheral blood samples (43 ophthalmopathy, over 70 hyperthyroidism and some 17 progressor patients) is reported in the paper.

The chain employs TRBV3-1 and TRBJ2-5; no D segment can be confidently identified. The TCR comes from a woman aged 30 to 39 with Graves disease. Donor details come from another sample of the same person, matched by shared clones. The sample here was peripheral blood mononuclear cells (PBMCs), taken at new diagnosis, from a patient treated with antithyroid drugs. The CDR3 in this case is CASSGDPPKETQYF. The nucleotide sequence reads as follows: TGTGCCAGCAGTGGAGATCCGCCAAAAGAGACCCAGTACTTC.